Listed here are 16 T cell receptor beta chains from one sample, sequenced in a study. TCRdb called the 5' RACE reads again in MiXCR, with one record for every CDR3 protein. Of about 13,000 distinct CDR3 sequences listed, more than 20% are singletons. Sequencing input: naive CD4+ T cells sorted from blood. Subset here: naive CD4+ T cells, CD4+CD45RA+CD25-. These receptors were taken from a female donor with breast cancer.

This clonotype was recorded many times. The CDR3, as DNA: TGCAGTGCTGCCACTAACACTGAAGCTTTCTTT. Protein sequence: CSAATNTEAFF. The chain combines TRBV20-1 with TRBJ1-1; no clear D gene. Germline V gives CDR1 DFQATT, CDR2 SNEGSKA (reference sequence). This CDR3 comprises 11 residues. The V end lost 5 bases, the J end lost 2 bases, and 6 bases lay between the germline ends.

This clonotype occurred many times. The chain couples TRBV15 to TRBJ1-5, with 9 bases fitting TRBD1. Germline V gives CDR1 LNHNV, CDR2 YYDKDF (reference sequence). V dropped 0 bases and J dropped 5; count of bases not matched to a gene: 8. The CDR3 contains 17 residues. DNA of the CDR3: TGTGCCACCAGCAGAGATCCCCCGGGACAGGGAGATCAGCCCCAGCATTTT. Protein sequence: CATSRDPPGQGDQPQHF.

The chain couples TRBV24-1 to TRBJ2-2, with a possible D match to TRBD2 (6 bases). The CDR3 is made up of 16 amino acids. With 2 bases removed from V and 4 bases from J, the gap between germline ends came to 13 bases. The germline CDR1 and CDR2 sequences are KGHDR and SFDVKD. In nucleotides, the CDR3 is TGTGCCACCAGTGATTCGCAGAGGCGGGGCACCGGGGAGCTGTTTTTT. This sequence encodes CATSDSQRRGTGELFF.

This chain connects TRBV6-5 to TRBJ1-5; 7 bases are a match to TRBD1. The CDR3 sequence is 15 residues long. V lost 6 bases, J lost 3 bases, and 8 bases stayed unmatched. The germline gives CDR1 MNHEY, CDR2 SVGAGI. The CDR3 spells CASRNSGTDNQPQHF. In DNA, the CDR3 is TGTGCCAGCAGGAATAGCGGGACAGACAATCAGCCCCAGCATTTT.

Turning to this clonotype: A much larger clone differs by one base, so this may be a read error. This chain connects TRBV20-1 to TRBJ2-7, with D tentatively TRBD1 (5 bases). The germline CDR1 and CDR2 sequences are DFQATT and SNEGSKA (reference sequence). This CDR3 is 13 amino acids long. The CDR3 here is CRVPQDNSYEQYF. The CDR3 DNA is TGCAGAGTCCCCCAGGACAACTCCTACGAGCAGTACTTC.

By share, this clonotype ranks as medium-sized (0.01 to 0.1%). The rearrangement joins TRBV5-1 to TRBJ1-2, with D tentatively TRBD1 (5 bases). Germline V lookup: CDR1 SGHRS, CDR2 YFSETQ. This CDR3 is 15 amino acids long. Trimming removed 0 bases at V and 0 bases at J, with 9 bases between. This CDR3 reads CASSLVAGTNYGYTF. CDR3 in DNA: TGCGCCAGCAGCTTGGTGGCAGGGACTAACTATGGCTACACCTTC.

By share, this clonotype counts as medium-sized. The gene calls are TRBV6-6 and TRBJ2-1; maybe TRBD1 (5 bases). The V and J ends lost 10 bases and 0 bases respectively, with 16 bases between them. Germline V gene sequence: CDR1 MNHNY, CDR2 SVGAGI (reference sequence). The CDR3 extends over 15 amino acids. CDR3 sequence: CAISIGASSYNEQFF. The CDR3 region has the DNA TGTGCCATTTCGATAGGGGCTAGCTCCTACAATGAGCAGTTCTTC.

In its sample, this clonotype ranks as medium-sized (0.01 to 0.1%). The chain recombines TRBV12-3 or TRBV12-4 with TRBJ2-5, with D maybe TRBD2 (8 bases). This CDR3 has 14 amino acids. Trimming shortened V by 8 bases and J by 10 bases, and 23 bases separated the two germline ends. The CDR3 region is CASQNREGARIQYF. The DNA of the CDR3 is TGTGCCAGCCAAAACCGGGAGGGGGCGAGAATCCAGTACTTC.

By share, this clonotype ranks as medium-sized. The chain links TRBV24-1 to TRBJ2-3, with 8 bases lining up with TRBD2. The CDR3 loop spans 17 amino acids. From germline, CDR1 is KGHDR and CDR2 SFDVKD. Losses at the gene ends were 4 bases for V and 0 bases for J; bases not matched to a gene: 8. In DNA form, the CDR3 reads TGTGCCACCAGTGACGGACTAGCAGCACTTAGCACAGATACGCAGTATTTT. The encoded protein is CATSDGLAALSTDTQYF.

This clonotype was recorded many times. CDR3 coding DNA: TGTGCCAGCAGCTTAGGACCTTACAATGAGCAGTTCTTC. It translates to CASSLGPYNEQFF. This chain joins TRBV7-9 and TRBJ2-1; unclear D gene. Trimming left V 1 base short and J 4 bases short, with 5 bases between. The germline CDR1 and CDR2 sequences are SEHNR and FQNEAQ (reference sequence). The CDR3 spans 13 residues.

This clonotype was counted many times. This chain uses TRBV12-3 or TRBV12-4 with TRBJ2-7, with a weak D call TRBD2 (5 bases). The CDR3 has 12 amino acids. V lost 11 bases to trimming and J lost 2 bases, with 13 bases between them. The CDR3 nucleotides read TGTGCCTCCACACGGGGTACCTACGAGCAGTACTTC. It yields the protein CASTRGTYEQYF.

Details on this clonotype: No conserved phenylalanine or tryptophan ends this CDR3, so it is likely a read error. CDR3 residues: CSAVSGNTIYP. In DNA, the CDR3 is TGCAGTGCCGTGTCTGGAAACACCATATATCCT. The V gene is TRBV20-1, the J gene TRBJ1-3; D not certain. V was shortened by 6 bases and J by 1 base, with 4 bases between the two germline ends. Germline CDR1 and CDR2: DFQATT and SNEGSKA (reference sequence). This CDR3 spans 11 amino acids.

The rearrangement joins TRBV5-1 to TRBJ1-4, with a weak D call TRBD1 (6 bases). The CDR3 has 14 amino acids. The germline V gene has CDR1 SGHRS and CDR2 YFSETQ. V was clipped by 1 base and J by 8 bases, with 12 bases between them. In DNA form, the CDR3 reads TGCGCCAGCAGCTTGCGAGGGGGGAACGAAAAACTGTTTTTT. This translates into CASSLRGGNEKLFF.

A single count supports this clonotype. The junction departs from the called germline gene at one end, perhaps through a read error. The V gene is TRBV12-3 or TRBV12-4, the J gene TRBJ1-4; D is undetermined. The CDR3 is 14 amino acids. The CDR3 coding sequence is TGTGCCTGCAGTCTACCAGCGACTAATGAAAAACTGTTTTTT. Its protein product is CACSLPATNEKLFF.

V and J are TRBV5-1 and TRBJ1-5; D is unclear. The V and J ends lost 1 base and 5 bases respectively, with 7 bases between them. Germline values: CDR1 SGHRS, CDR2 YFSETQ. CDR3 length: 13 amino acids. CDR3 sequence (DNA): TGCGCCAGCAGCTTGCACTGGGATCAGCCCCAGCATTTT. Amino acid sequence: CASSLHWDQPQHF.

This clonotype was seen a few times. A clone one base away is much larger, so this may be a read error. The V and J genes are TRBV20-1 and TRBJ2-1; the match to TRBD1 covers 9 bases. Germline V gene lookup returns CDR1 DFQATT and CDR2 SNEGSKA (reference sequence). CDR3 length: 13 amino acids. J was trimmed by 9 bases and V by 6 bases; bases with no gene match: 9. CDR3 coding DNA: TGCAGTGCCACGGGACAGGGAAGTGGTGAGCAGTTCTTC. Amino acid sequence: CSATGQGSGEQFF.